This is a list of T cell receptor beta chains from one sample in a study of cytomegalovirus exposure and HLA in healthy donors. Generated by immunoSEQ multiplex PCR, the TCRdb table keeps only in-frame clones and is missing some. The sample contains roughly 100,000 clones, over 80% of which appear only once. Sequencing was done on a sample of PBMCs. Source of these receptors: a female donor in good health and CMV-seropositive. The CDR3 runs from the conserved cysteine through the conserved F or W. Fields, in order: clone size, V gene, D gene, J gene, CDR3 protein, CDR3 DNA. A D gene is named only where the DNA matches it firmly. Where a row states a size, it is once, few, many or the class of an expanded clone; other rows omit it.

.	TRBV5-4	.	TRBJ2-5	CASSLAGNQETQYF	TGTGCCAGCAGCTTGGCGGGGAACCAAGAGACCCAGTACTTC
.	TRBV2	.	TRBJ1-2	CASSYSTDYYGYTF	TGTGCCAGCAGTTATTCGACGGACTACTATGGCTACACCTTC
.	TRBV14	.	TRBJ1-1	CASSQGQGLNTEAFF	TGTGCCAGCAGCCAAGGGCAGGGGCTGAACACTGAAGCTTTCTTT
.	TRBV28	.	TRBJ1-1	CASREGTEAFF	TGTGCCAGCAGGGAGGGCACTGAAGCTTTCTTT
once	TRBV5-1	.	TRBJ1-2	CASSEQGPYGYTF	TGCGCCAGCAGCGAACAGGGACCCTATGGCTACACCTTC
.	TRBV6-1	.	TRBJ1-5	CASSEGQGQPQHF	TGTGCCAGCAGTGAAGGGCAGGGTCAGCCCCAGCATTTT
.	TRBV28	.	TRBJ1-2	CASSFQYNNYGYTF	TGTGCCAGCAGTTTTCAATACAATAACTATGGCTACACCTTC
few	TRBV6-1	TRBD1	TRBJ2-6	CASSDGDRVPGANVLTF	TGTGCCAGCAGTGACGGGGACAGGGTACCTGGGGCCAACGTCCTGACTTTC
.	TRBV29-1	.	TRBJ1-1	CSVEGLQGWNTEAFF	TGCAGCGTTGAAGGATTACAGGGCTGGAACACTGAAGCTTTCTTT
once	TRBV4-1	.	TRBJ2-7	CASSQVPSSYEQYF	TGCGCCAGCAGCCAAGTCCCGAGCTCCTACGAGCAGTACTTC
.	TRBV4-2	TRBD2	TRBJ2-3	CASSQVSGTSARTDTQYF	TGTGCCAGCAGCCAAGTAAGTGGGACTAGCGCCCGCACAGATACGCAGTATTTT
.	TRBV5-1	.	TRBJ2-7	CASTGGGDEQYF	TGCGCCAGCACTGGGGGCGGCGACGAGCAGTACTTC
.	TRBV5-8	TRBD1	TRBJ1-5	CASSWDRDGNQPQHF	TGTGCCAGCAGCTGGGACAGGGATGGTAATCAGCCCCAGCATTTT
.	TRBV29-1	TRBD2	TRBJ2-1	CSAIPGLAGDEQFF	TGCAGCGCTATACCCGGACTAGCGGGAGATGAGCAGTTCTTC
.	TRBV6-5	.	TRBJ1-1	CASNTQGLNEAFF	TGTGCCAGCAACACGCAGGGGCTGAATGAAGCTTTCTTT
.	TRBV5-4	TRBD1	TRBJ1-3	CASSPGTGGNSGNTIYF	TGTGCCAGCAGCCCGGGGACAGGGGGAAACTCTGGAAACACCATATATTTT
few	TRBV28	.	TRBJ2-7	CASLTGSSYEQYF	TGTGCCAGTTTAACAGGGAGCTCCTACGAGCAGTACTTC
.	TRBV5-6	TRBD1	TRBJ2-4	CASRDTGGGKNIQYF	TGTGCCAGCAGAGATACAGGGGGTGGCAAAAACATTCAGTACTTC
.	TRBV9	TRBD1	TRBJ2-7	CASSERQGAGDEQYF	TGTGCCAGCAGCGAGAGACAGGGGGCCGGCGACGAGCAGTACTTC
.	TRBV28	TRBD1	TRBJ1-1	CASSNPQGALSEAFF	TGTGCCAGCAGTAACCCACAGGGGGCTCTTTCTGAAGCTTTCTTT
.	TRBV6-5	TRBD1	TRBJ1-2	CASTRGHGYTF	TGTGCCAGCACCAGGGGGCATGGCTACACCTTC
.	TRBV28	.	TRBJ2-7	CASSLQGVGEQYF	TGTGCCAGCAGTTTGCAGGGCGTAGGCGAGCAGTACTTC
.	TRBV15	.	TRBJ2-3	CATGSLGSPDTQYF	TGTGCCACCGGGAGTCTTGGGAGCCCAGATACGCAGTATTTT
.	TRBV28	.	TRBJ1-5	CASSRRSSNQPQHF	TGTGCCAGCAGTCGTCGGAGCTCCAATCAGCCCCAGCATTTT
once	TRBV19	TRBD2	TRBJ2-7	CASSRSGVRTYEQYF	TGTGCCAGTAGCCGTAGCGGGGTTAGGACCTACGAGCAGTACTTC
once	TRBV27	TRBD2	TRBJ2-7	CASSTPGLGPYEQYF	TGTGCCAGCAGCACGCCGGGACTAGGCCCCTACGAGCAGTACTTC
few	TRBV28	TRBD2	TRBJ2-1	CASSLMAGGGNEQFF	TGTGCCAGCAGTTTAATGGCGGGAGGGGGCAATGAGCAGTTCTTC
.	TRBV28	TRBD1	TRBJ2-7	CASRLTGTASKGQYF	TGTGCCAGCAGGCTAACCGGGACAGCTTCTAAGGGGCAGTACTTC
.	TRBV18	.	TRBJ2-7	CASSPYSTNFYEQYF	TGTGCCAGCTCACCATACTCGACAAACTTCTACGAGCAGTACTTC
.	TRBV4-1	TRBD2	TRBJ2-7	CASSQDWGGSSYEQYF	TGCGCCAGCAGCCAAGATTGGGGGGGGTCCTCCTACGAGCAGTACTTC
.	TRBV19	.	TRBJ1-1	CASRRENTEAFF	TGTGCCAGTAGGCGGGAGAACACTGAAGCTTTCTTT
once	TRBV20-1	.	TRBJ1-1	CSTYGVTEAFF	TGCAGTACGTACGGGGTCACTGAAGCTTTCTTT
.	TRBV5-1	.	TRBJ2-1	CASSKAVEAHNEQFF	TGCGCCAGCAGCAAAGCTGTAGAGGCCCACAATGAGCAGTTCTTC
.	TRBV28	.	TRBJ2-1	CASSFWLVNEQFF	TGTGCCAGCAGTTTTTGGCTAGTCAATGAGCAGTTCTTC
few	TRBV5-6	.	TRBJ2-3	CASSFTSSPDTQYF	TGTGCCAGCAGCTTTACTAGCTCTCCAGATACGCAGTATTTT
few	TRBV27	.	TRBJ2-1	CASSLYSEQFF	TGTGCCAGCAGCTTGTACAGTGAGCAGTTCTTC
.	TRBV5-6	.	TRBJ2-7	CASSRSGLIDEQYF	TGTGCCAGCAGCCGTAGCGGACTAATTGACGAGCAGTACTTC
.	TRBV5-1	.	TRBJ1-1	CASSLNPPDRNTEAFF	TGCGCCAGCAGCTTAAACCCTCCTGACAGGAACACTGAAGCTTTCTTT
.	TRBV15	TRBD2	TRBJ2-1	CATSTLAGGAYNEQFF	TGTGCCACCAGCACATTAGCGGGAGGTGCCTACAATGAGCAGTTCTTC
few	TRBV6-6	.	TRBJ2-1	CASSQIVGGSYNEQFF	TGTGCCAGCAGCCAGATTGTGGGGGGTAGCTACAATGAGCAGTTCTTC
.	TRBV27	TRBD1	TRBJ2-7	CASRTGDEQYF	TGTGCCAGCAGAACAGGGGACGAGCAGTACTTC
few	TRBV5-4	TRBD1	TRBJ1-3	CASSLVGESRGLRGNTIYF	TGTGCCAGCAGCTTGGTGGGGGAGTCCAGGGGGCTGCGTGGAAACACCATATATTTT
.	TRBV19	TRBD1	TRBJ1-1	CASRPEQGDTEAFF	TGTGCCTCGCGACCGGAACAGGGGGACACTGAAGCTTTCTTT
few	TRBV29-1	.	TRBJ2-7	CSVETTGFSEQYF	TGCAGCGTTGAAACCACAGGGTTTTCCGAGCAGTACTTC
.	TRBV4-1	TRBD2	TRBJ2-2	CASRPGGANTGELFF	TGCGCCAGCAGGCCGGGAGGGGCCAACACCGGGGAGCTGTTTTTT
.	TRBV5-1	TRBD1	TRBJ1-2	CASSIDRGRDGYTF	TGCGCCAGCAGCATAGACAGGGGGCGGGATGGCTACACCTTC
once	TRBV29-1	.	TRBJ1-1	CSVGINGGTEAFF	TGCAGCGTTGGGATAAACGGAGGGACTGAAGCTTTCTTT
.	TRBV7-9	.	TRBJ1-1	CASSLGGGNTEAFF	TGTGCCAGCAGCTTGGGTGGGGGCAACACTGAAGCTTTCTTT
.	TRBV2	TRBD1	TRBJ2-2	CASSPNRGPNTGELFF	TGTGCCAGCAGTCCTAACAGGGGGCCGAACACCGGGGAGCTGTTTTTT
.	TRBV5-6	.	TRBJ1-5	CASSPGGQPQHF	TGTGCCAGCAGCCCAGGCGGGCAGCCCCAGCATTTT
.	TRBV19	.	TRBJ1-3	CASSIIAGEGGNTIYF	TGTGCCAGTAGTATAATTGCCGGGGAAGGAGGAAACACCATATATTTT
.	TRBV4-1	.	TRBJ2-7	CASSQEEDAGPYEQYF	TGCGCCAGCAGCCAAGAGGAGGACGCGGGCCCTTACGAGCAGTACTTC
.	TRBV7-3	TRBD1	TRBJ2-3	CASSPPPRTGVTDTQYF	TGTGCCAGCAGCCCTCCCCCGCGGACAGGAGTCACAGATACGCAGTATTTT
once	TRBV7-9	TRBD2	TRBJ2-2	CASSSSSAGARTGELFF	TGTGCCAGCAGCTCATCATCAGCGGGAGCGAGGACCGGGGAGCTGTTTTTT